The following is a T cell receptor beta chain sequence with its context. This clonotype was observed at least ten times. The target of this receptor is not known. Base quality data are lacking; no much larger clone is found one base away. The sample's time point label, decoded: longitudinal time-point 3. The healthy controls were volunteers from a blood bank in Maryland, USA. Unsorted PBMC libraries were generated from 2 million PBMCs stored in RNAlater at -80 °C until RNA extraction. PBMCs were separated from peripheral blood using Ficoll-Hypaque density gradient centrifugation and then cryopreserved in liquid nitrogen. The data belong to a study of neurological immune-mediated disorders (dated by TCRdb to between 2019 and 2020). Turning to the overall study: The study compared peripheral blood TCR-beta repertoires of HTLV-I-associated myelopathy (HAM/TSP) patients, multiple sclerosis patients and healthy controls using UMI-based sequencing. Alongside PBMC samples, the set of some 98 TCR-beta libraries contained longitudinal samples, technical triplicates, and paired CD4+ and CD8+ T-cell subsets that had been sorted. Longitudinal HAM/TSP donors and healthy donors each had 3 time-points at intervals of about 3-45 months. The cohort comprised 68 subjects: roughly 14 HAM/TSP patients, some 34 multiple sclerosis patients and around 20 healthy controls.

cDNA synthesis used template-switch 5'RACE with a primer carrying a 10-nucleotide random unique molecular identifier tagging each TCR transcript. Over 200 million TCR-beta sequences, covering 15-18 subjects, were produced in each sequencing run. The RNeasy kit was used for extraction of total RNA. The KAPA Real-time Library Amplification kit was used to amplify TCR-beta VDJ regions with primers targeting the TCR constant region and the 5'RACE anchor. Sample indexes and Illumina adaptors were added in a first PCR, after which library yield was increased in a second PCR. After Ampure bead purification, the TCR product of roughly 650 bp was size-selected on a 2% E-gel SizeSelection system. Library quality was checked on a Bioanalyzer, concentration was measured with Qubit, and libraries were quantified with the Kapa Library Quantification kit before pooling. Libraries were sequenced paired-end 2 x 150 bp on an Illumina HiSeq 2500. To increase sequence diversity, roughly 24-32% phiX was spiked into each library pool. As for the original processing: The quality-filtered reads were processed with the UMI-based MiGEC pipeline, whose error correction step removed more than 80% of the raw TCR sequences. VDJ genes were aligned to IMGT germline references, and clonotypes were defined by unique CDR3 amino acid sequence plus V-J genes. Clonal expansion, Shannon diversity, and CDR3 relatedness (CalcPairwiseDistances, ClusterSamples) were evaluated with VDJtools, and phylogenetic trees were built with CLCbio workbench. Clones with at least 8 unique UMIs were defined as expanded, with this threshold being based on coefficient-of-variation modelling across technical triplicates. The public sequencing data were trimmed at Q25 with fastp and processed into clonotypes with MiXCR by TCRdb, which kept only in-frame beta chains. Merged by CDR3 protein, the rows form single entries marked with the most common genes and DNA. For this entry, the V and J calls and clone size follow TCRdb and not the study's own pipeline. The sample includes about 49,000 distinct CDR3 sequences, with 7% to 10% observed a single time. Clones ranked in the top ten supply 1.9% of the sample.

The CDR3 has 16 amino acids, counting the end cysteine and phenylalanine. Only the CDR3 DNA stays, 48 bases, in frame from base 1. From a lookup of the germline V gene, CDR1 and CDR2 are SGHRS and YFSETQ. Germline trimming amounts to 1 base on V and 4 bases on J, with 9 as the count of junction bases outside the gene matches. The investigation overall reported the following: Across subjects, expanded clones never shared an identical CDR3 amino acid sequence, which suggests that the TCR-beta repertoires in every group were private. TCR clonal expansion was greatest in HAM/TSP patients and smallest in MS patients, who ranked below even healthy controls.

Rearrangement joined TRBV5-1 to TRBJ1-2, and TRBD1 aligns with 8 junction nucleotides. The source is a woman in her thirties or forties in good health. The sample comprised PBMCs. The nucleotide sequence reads TGCGCCAGCAGCTTGAGGCCGGGACAGGCTGTCTATGGCTACACCTTC. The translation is CASSLRPGQAVYGYTF.